Below are 2 T cell receptor beta chains sequenced from a single sample in a study of control samples from healthy donors and cancer patients. Sequencing was performed with immunoSEQ multiplex PCR; in TCRdb, only in-frame clones are kept and a portion is missing. Here the sample spans 150,000 or so clones, about 90% being singletons. The sample was blood. Source of these receptors: a man between 18 and 29 years old in good health.

This clone was observed a single time. This chain connects TRBV5-4 to TRBJ1-5; D might be TRBD1 (5 bases). Germline V gives CDR1 SGHNT, CDR2 YYREEE (reference sequence). Trimming removed 1 base at V and 7 bases at J, with 12 bases between. This CDR3 is 14 amino acids long. The CDR3 loop reads CASSLWGIGQPQHF. DNA of the CDR3: TGTGCCAGCAGCTTGTGGGGGATTGGCCAGCCCCAGCATTTT.

The chain combines TRBV7-8 with TRBJ2-3; 8 positions agree with TRBD2. Germline V gene lookup returns CDR1 SGHVS and CDR2 FQNEAQ. The CDR3 totals 16 residues. Trimming took 5 bases from V and 2 from J; bases not matched to a gene: 9. CDR3 sequence (DNA): TGTGCCAGCAGCCCAGTTGCGGGGGGTTACACAGATACGCAGTATTTT. This sequence encodes CASSPVAGGYTDTQYF.